The next 20 T cell receptor beta chains were all read from a single sample in a study of T cells after yellow fever vaccination. TCRdb reprocessed the 5' RACE reads via MiXCR and lists one record per CDR3 protein. The table records some 420,000 distinct CDR3 sequences, over 15% of them present only once. Specimen: PBMCs, collected before the yellow fever booster vaccination. These receptors originate from a man aged 18 to 30 who received the YFV17D yellow fever vaccine.

Remarks on this clonotype: One end of the junction is discordant with germline, which a read error may explain. The chain recombines TRBV5-1 with TRBJ2-1; possibly TRBD2 for D (6 bases). The CDR3 has 15 amino acids. Germline CDR1 reads SGHRS; CDR2 reads YFSETQ. The CDR3 region has the DNA TGCGCCAGCAGCTTGCAAGCCCCCGGGAGCGATGAGCAGCTCTTC. It is translated as CASSLQAPGSDEQLF.

The chain carries TRBV5-6 and TRBJ2-1; tentative D call: TRBD2 (6 bases). Trimming removed 4 bases from V and 9 bases from J, with 11 bases in between. CDR3 length: 12 amino acids. Germline V gives CDR1 SGHDT, CDR2 YYEEEE. This CDR3 reads CASSPGEVEQFF. The CDR3 bases are TGTGCCAGCAGCCCCGGGGAGGTTGAGCAGTTCTTC.

The chain joins TRBV28 to TRBJ2-7; D possibly corresponds to TRBD2 (5 bases). The V end was cut by 7 bases, the J end by 1 base, with 17 bases between. The CDR3 runs to 15 residues. Germline lookup yields CDR1 MDHEN and CDR2 SYDVKM. The CDR3 region has the DNA TGTGCCAGCAACTCACCGGGGTCAAGTTCCTACGAGCAGTACTTC. Its protein is CASNSPGSSSYEQYF.

The rearrangement links TRBV6-5 to TRBJ1-4; D unclear. The germline gives CDR1 MNHEY, CDR2 SVGAGI. The CDR3 has 15 residues. V lost 5 bases to trimming and J lost 4 bases, with 14 bases between them. CDR3 protein: CASSISPRLNEKLFF. The CDR3 nucleotides read TGTGCCAGCAGTATAAGTCCCCGACTTAATGAAAAACTGTTTTTT.

The rearrangement uses TRBV5-5 and TRBJ2-5; the D gene is possibly TRBD1 (5 bases). V was trimmed by 4 bases and J by 2 bases, leaving 15 bases between them. The CDR3 consists of 15 residues. CDR1 and CDR2 (germline): SGHKS, YYEKEE (reference sequence). The CDR3 DNA reads as TGTGCCAGCAGCGGACGACAGATGGGGCAAGAGACCCAGTACTTC. This gives the protein CASSGRQMGQETQYF. Variable domain in full (rest from reference TRBV5-5 and TRBJ2-5): DAGVTQSPTHLIKTRGQQVTLRCSPISGHKSVSWYQQVLGQGPQFIFQYYEKEERGRGNFPDRFSARQFPNYSSELNVNALLLGDSALYLCASSGRQMGQETQYFGPGTRLLVL.

This chain connects TRBV5-4 to TRBJ1-1; 8 positions match TRBD1. The CDR3 runs 12 residues. Germline V CDR1 and CDR2: SGHNT, YYREEE (reference sequence). J gave up 5 bases and V 3 bases, and 0 bases lay outside the gene matches. In DNA form, the CDR3 reads TGTGCCAGCAGCTGGGACAGGACTGAAGCTTTCTTT. Translated, it gives CASSWDRTEAFF. The full variable domain, completed using reference TRBV5-4 and TRBJ1-1, is ETGVTQSPTHLIKTRGQQVTLRCSSQSGHNTVSWYQQALGQGPQFIFQYYREEENGRGNFPPRFSGLQFPNYSSELNVNALELDDSALYLCASSWDRTEAFFGQGTRLTVV.

This chain uses TRBV4-2 with TRBJ2-1; D call uncertain. Per the germline V gene, CDR1 is LGHNA and CDR2 is YNFKEQ. The CDR3 consists of 14 residues. V shed 0 bases and J shed 10 bases, with 13 bases lying between them. CDR3: CASSQEYMVHEQFF. CDR3 nucleotides: TGTGCCAGCAGCCAAGAATATATGGTCCACGAGCAGTTCTTC.

This sequence joins TRBV2 and TRBJ2-2; D uncertain. V was shortened by 8 bases and J by 6 bases, with 13 bases between the two germline ends. This CDR3 comprises 13 residues. The germline gives CDR1 SNHLY, CDR2 FYNNEI. The CDR3: CASSRTAAGELFF. The CDR3 DNA sequence: TGTGCCAGCTCCCGGACCGCGGCCGGGGAGCTGTTTTTT.

In DNA, the CDR3 is TGTGCCACCAGCACGGACAGGGAGGCTGAAGCTTTCTTT. Translated, it gives CATSTDREAEAFF. This chain connects TRBV15 to TRBJ1-1, with TRBD1 identical over 8 bases. The CDR3 sequence is 13 residues long. Germline V lookup: CDR1 LNHNV, CDR2 YYDKDF (reference sequence). The V gene end was trimmed by 4 bases and the J gene end by 6 bases; junction bases not matched to a gene: 4.

The chain is built from TRBV12-3 or TRBV12-4 and TRBJ1-2; 11 positions agree with TRBD1. The CDR3 runs to 14 residues. The ends lost 6 bases at V and 7 bases at J; junction bases unmatched: 7. The CDR3 sequence is CASRPGQGAVGYTF. The CDR3 DNA sequence: TGTGCCAGCAGGCCCGGACAGGGGGCGGTTGGCTACACCTTC.

The genes are TRBV27 and TRBJ2-7, with 7 bases matching TRBD1. Per the germline V gene, CDR1 is MNHEY and CDR2 is SMNVEV (reference sequence). This CDR3 has 13 amino acids. V lost 5 bases to trimming and J lost 3 bases; unmatched junction nucleotides: 4. The CDR3: CASSIRQGYEQYF. The CDR3, as DNA: TGTGCCAGCAGTATCCGACAGGGCTACGAGCAGTACTTC.

This clonotype has at least ten counts. The chain uses TRBV20-1 and TRBJ1-1, with D hard to call. The V gene's germline CDR1 is DFQATT and CDR2 SNEGSKA (reference sequence). CDR3 size: 16 residues. V was clipped by 1 base and J by 3 bases, with 18 bases between them. CDR3 DNA sequence: TGCAGTGCTAGAGCGAAGACCTGGTTTAGGGACACTGAAGCTTTCTTT. Protein: CSARAKTWFRDTEAFF.

This clonotype was detected only a few times. The chain couples TRBV7-6 to TRBJ2-3; 7 bases are shared with TRBD2. From germline, CDR1 is SGHVS and CDR2 FNYEAQ. The CDR3 length is 14 residues. Trimming at V came to 6 bases and at J to 6 bases, leaving 9 bases not matched to a gene. CDR3 loop: CASSWGGAEDTQYF. DNA for the CDR3: TGTGCCAGCAGTTGGGGGGGTGCTGAGGATACGCAGTATTTT.

V usage is TRBV5-4 and J usage is TRBJ2-5; 7 positions agree with TRBD1. Trimming at V came to 4 bases and at J to 0 bases, leaving 12 bases not matched to a gene. CDR3 length: 17 amino acids. In germline, CDR1 is SGHNT, CDR2 YYREEE (reference sequence). In nucleotides, the CDR3 is TGTGCCAGCAGCCAGACAGGGAGAGGGGGCAACCAAGAGACCCAGTACTTC. This sequence encodes CASSQTGRGGNQETQYF.

This clonotype has just a few counts. This rearrangement joins TRBV20-1 to TRBJ2-1; D remains unclear. The CDR3 is 14 residues long. The V gene lost 2 bases and the J gene lost 0 bases, with 8 bases spanning the gap. From germline, CDR1 is DFQATT and CDR2 SNEGSKA (reference sequence). The CDR3 nucleotides read TGCAGTGCTAGACTCCGGAGCTCCTACAATGAGCAGTTCTTC. Protein sequence: CSARLRSSYNEQFF.

This clonotype was recorded a few times. The chain joins TRBV5-6 to TRBJ2-7; D gene uncertain. Germline V lookup: CDR1 SGHDT, CDR2 YYEEEE. The CDR3 length is 13 residues. The V gene lost 0 bases and the J gene lost 4 bases, with 8 bases spanning the gap. DNA for the CDR3: TGTGCCAGCAGCTTGGCCATCGCTTACGAGCAGTACGTC. It is translated as CASSLAIAYEQYV.

The chain recombines TRBV6-5 with TRBJ1-1; TRBD1 might be the D (6 bases). Trimming stripped 5 bases from V and 1 base from J, with 11 bases between. The CDR3 runs to 14 residues. Germline CDR1 MNHEY, CDR2 SVGAGI. This chain's CDR3 is CASSTGIRNTEAFF. The CDR3 DNA reads TGTGCCAGCAGTACAGGGATAAGGAACACTGAAGCTTTCTTT.

This clonotype was detected only a few times. The chain recombines TRBV5-1 with TRBJ2-5, with D perhaps TRBD2 (7 bases). The CDR3 has 15 residues. The germline V gene has CDR1 SGHRS and CDR2 YFSETQ. Trimming shortened V by 4 bases and J by 4 bases, and 17 bases separated the two germline ends. The CDR3 bases are TGCGCCAGCAGCGCAATGAAAGGGGGGGGAGAGACCCAGTACTTC. Encoded protein: CASSAMKGGGETQYF.

This sequence joins TRBV15 and TRBJ2-2; 13 bases fit TRBD2. V was clipped by 9 bases and J by 5 bases; unmatched bases: 12. Germline V CDR1 and CDR2: LNHNV, YYDKDF (reference sequence). The CDR3 is 17 amino acids. The DNA of the CDR3 is TGTGCCACAGACGGGAAAGGGACTAGCGGGGCTACCGGGGAGCTGTTTTTT. Translating gives CATDGKGTSGATGELFF.

V usage is TRBV5-1 and J usage is TRBJ1-1, with D tentatively TRBD1 (5 bases). The CDR3 is 13 residues long. CDR1 SGHRS and CDR2 YFSETQ come from the germline V gene. Trimming removed 3 bases at V and 4 bases at J, with 10 bases between. The CDR3 loop is CASSSARGTEAFF. The CDR3 DNA is TGCGCCAGCAGCTCAGCGAGGGGCACTGAAGCTTTCTTT.